Below are 11 T cell receptor beta chains sequenced from a single sample in a study of T cells in Graves' hyperthyroidism and ophthalmopathy. Authors of the study amplified TCR beta CDR3 regions from RNA transcripts. A set of HTBI primers served as the primers for a first-round RT-PCR of the TCR CDR3. TCRdb processed the multiplex PCR reads anew with MiXCR; each CDR3 protein has one entry. This sample has about 200,000 distinct CDR3 sequences, with around 20% found just once. The specimen sequenced was blood. Receptors originate from a man between 35 and 55 years old with Graves' hyperthyroidism.

This clonotype appeared a few times. The J gene is TRBJ1-2, the V gene TRBV5-8, with D possibly matching TRBD1 (6 bases). V lost 4 bases, J lost 8 bases, and 15 bases lay in between. Germline CDR1 and CDR2: SGHTS and YDEGEE. CDR3 length equals 13 residues. CDR3 nucleotide sequence: TGTGCCAGCAGCCATACGCACAGGGACGGCTACACCTTC. It translates to CASSHTHRDGYTF.

This chain uses TRBV20-1 with TRBJ1-2, with 7 bases identical to TRBD1. CDR3 size: 15 residues. Per germline, CDR1 DFQATT and CDR2 SNEGSKA (reference sequence). Losses at the gene ends were 0 bases for V and 5 bases for J; bases not matched to a gene: 9. This chain's CDR3 is CSARDIQGGTYGYTF. CDR3 DNA sequence: TGCAGTGCTAGAGATATTCAGGGGGGGACGTATGGCTACACCTTC.

This clonotype was recorded many times. The rearrangement joins TRBV28 to TRBJ1-2; maybe TRBD1 (5 bases). The CDR3 spans 14 residues. The germline V and J ends were trimmed by 4 bases and 2 bases, with 11 bases remaining between them. From germline, CDR1 is MDHEN and CDR2 SYDVKM. The CDR3 loop reads CASSYPRGNYGYTF. The CDR3 nucleotides are TGTGCCAGCAGTTACCCCCGGGGCAACTATGGCTACACCTTC.

V and J are TRBV15 and TRBJ1-1; 9 positions agree with TRBD1. Germline-derived CDR1 and CDR2 are LNHNV and YYDKDF (reference sequence). The V gene end was trimmed by 0 bases and the J gene end by 9 bases; junction bases not matched to a gene: 5. The CDR3 runs 14 residues. The CDR3 sequence is CATSRDTGQGKAFF. In DNA, the CDR3 is TGTGCCACCAGCAGAGACACGGGACAGGGAAAAGCTTTCTTT.

This clonotype was seen only a few times. CDR3 coding DNA: TGTGCCAGCAGCCGGGACAGGGCCGCTGGGCGGCCCCAGCATTTT. This sequence encodes CASSRDRAAGRPQHF. The V and J genes are TRBV5-8 and TRBJ1-5; 9 bases match TRBD1. The CDR3 has 15 residues. The V gene end was trimmed by 4 bases and the J gene end by 9 bases; junction bases not matched to a gene: 11. Germline V gene data show CDR1 as SGHTS and CDR2 as YDEGEE.

This clonotype was found a few times. Here the CDR3 DNA reads TGCAGGATATTCGGGACCGACCTCAACACTGAAGCTTTCTTT. Amino acid sequence: CRIFGTDLNTEAFF. V and J are TRBV20-1 and TRBJ1-1; TRBD1 is a possible D gene (5 bases). This CDR3 has 14 residues. From germline, CDR1 is DFQATT and CDR2 SNEGSKA (reference sequence).

This clonotype was seen repeatedly, ten times or more. The J gene is TRBJ2-7, the V gene TRBV6-2 or TRBV6-3; D call uncertain. The CDR3 is 13 amino acids. V shed 6 bases and J shed 0 bases, with 9 bases lying between them. The germline CDR1 and CDR2 sequences are MNHEY and SVGEGT. CDR3 sequence: CASSYRSSYEQYF. The CDR3 DNA reads TGTGCCAGCAGCTATAGGAGCTCCTACGAGCAGTACTTC.

This clonotype showed up just a few times. The rearrangement uses TRBV5-5 and TRBJ2-3; TRBD2 aligns across 15 bases. After removal of 2 bases from V and 0 bases from J, the junction contained 1 base not matched to a gene. Germline CDR1 is SGHKS and CDR2 is YYEKEE (reference sequence). The CDR3 covers 17 residues. This CDR3 is CASSLGLAGGSTDTQYF. CDR3 in DNA: TGTGCCAGCAGCTTAGGACTAGCGGGGGGGAGCACAGATACGCAGTATTTT.

This clonotype was seen many times. No DNA is shown, since the ends of the CDR3 on it are uncertain; the CDR3 is the one TCRdb lists. The chain is built from TRBV6-1 and TRBJ1-2. The germline gives CDR1 MNHNS, CDR2 SASEGT. The CDR3 is 14 amino acids long, termini counted. This CDR3 reads CASKDFGPAGGYTF.

The gene calls are TRBV11-2 and TRBJ2-1; 12 nucleotides line up with TRBD2. The germline CDR1 and CDR2 sequences are SGHAT and FQNNGV. The trim removed 1 base at V and 3 bases at J, leaving 7 bases unmatched. This CDR3 spans 18 amino acids. The CDR3 region has the DNA TGTGCCAGCAGCTTAGGGAGACTAGCGGGAGACATCTACAATGAGCAGTTCTTC. This encodes CASSLGRLAGDIYNEQFF.

This chain connects TRBV28 to TRBJ1-5; D gene uncertain. V gave up 3 bases and J gave up 1 base, with 10 bases separating them. There are 15 residues in the CDR3. Per germline, CDR1 MDHEN and CDR2 SYDVKM. Written as DNA, the CDR3 is TGTGCCAGCAGTTTTGTCGGGCACAGCAATCAGCCCCAGCATTTT. It specifies CASSFVGHSNQPQHF.